Following are 30 T cell receptor beta chains from one sample sequenced in a study of blood T cells in healthy people across ages. With a J-beta primer mix and a sample-barcoded 5' primer, a second PCR ran about 7 to 11 cycles. TCRdb called the 5' RACE reads again in MiXCR, with one record for every CDR3 protein. The data show about 1,000,000 distinct CDR3 sequences, 35% to 50% seen once. What was sequenced was blood. All receptors come from a woman between 55 and 75 years old in good health.

The chain is built from TRBV12-5 and TRBJ2-1; possible D gene TRBD2, 5 bases. Germline V CDR1 and CDR2: LGHNT, FRNRAP. V was trimmed by 4 bases and J by 0 bases, leaving 7 bases between them. The CDR3 spans 14 residues. The chain's CDR3 is CASGYGSSYNEQFF. CDR3 sequence (DNA): TGTGCTAGTGGTTATGGGAGCTCCTACAATGAGCAGTTCTTC.

This clonotype was counted only a few times. V is TRBV7-8 and J is TRBJ2-5; perhaps TRBD2 as D (6 bases). CDR1 is SGHVS, CDR2 FQNEAQ, per germline. V gave up 4 bases and J gave up 5 bases, with 14 bases separating them. The CDR3 covers 14 residues. CDR3: CASSSGGVEETQYF. In nucleotides, the CDR3 is TGTGCCAGCAGCTCAGGAGGGGTTGAGGAGACCCAGTACTTC.

This chain connects TRBV2 to TRBJ1-5; 11 bases align to TRBD1. V trimming: 7 bases; J trimming: 6 bases; junction bases outside the gene matches: 8. This CDR3 has 15 residues. In germline, CDR1 is SNHLY, CDR2 FYNNEI. The CDR3 DNA reads as TGTGCCAGCACCGCGGACAGGGGGCGAGTTCAGCCCCAGCATTTT. This translates into CASTADRGRVQPQHF.

A few counts support this clonotype. The V call is TRBV5-1, the J call TRBJ2-3, with 8 bases lining up with TRBD1. The V segment lost 3 bases and the J segment 4 bases; nucleotides outside the gene matches: 1. Germline assignment: CDR1 SGHRS and CDR2 YFSETQ. CDR3 length equals 13 residues. CDR3 loop: CASSWTGPDTQYF. CDR3 coding DNA: TGCGCCAGCAGCTGGACAGGGCCAGATACGCAGTATTTT. Full variable domain (outside the CDR3, taken from reference TRBV5-1 and TRBJ2-3): KAGVTQTPRYLIKTRGQQVTLSCSPISGHRSVSWYQQTPGQGLQFLFEYFSETQRNKGNFPGRFSGRQFSNSRSEMNVSTLELGDSALYLCASSWTGPDTQYFGPGTRLTVL.

The J gene is TRBJ2-4, the V gene TRBV5-1; TRBD1 aligns across 7 bases. The J call is uncertain, as TRBJ2-7 better fits the DNA end. In germline, CDR1 is SGHRS, CDR2 YFSETQ. This CDR3 spans 15 amino acids. CDR3 bases: TGCGCCAGCAGCTTACGCAGGGGGTATAGCTACGAGCAGTACTTC. Translating it yields CASSLRRGYSYEQYF.

The sample holds one count of this clonotype. The V gene is TRBV20-1, the J gene TRBJ2-7, with D perhaps assigned TRBD1 or TRBD2 (5 bases each). Germline loops: CDR1 DFQATT, CDR2 SNEGSKA (reference sequence). The CDR3 has 14 amino acids. V dropped 6 bases and J dropped 0 bases, with 15 bases sitting between them. The CDR3: CSAQTGPSSYEQYF. CDR3 sequence (DNA): TGCAGTGCGCAGACGGGGCCTAGCTCCTACGAGCAGTACTTC.

V is TRBV30 and J is TRBJ2-1; a weak D match, TRBD2 (7 bases). The CDR3 runs to 15 residues. V was shortened by 0 bases and J by 4 bases, with 13 bases between the two germline ends. Germline loops: CDR1 GTSNPN, CDR2 SVGIG (reference sequence). The chain's CDR3 is CAWSVRGAVYNEQFF. As DNA, the CDR3 is TGTGCCTGGAGTGTACGGGGGGCAGTGTACAATGAGCAGTTCTTC.

This clonotype showed up just a few times. This rearrangement joins TRBV7-9 to TRBJ2-3, with D uncertain. The ends were cut back, 0 bases at V and 6 bases at J, with 13 bases in the middle. The CDR3 is 15 amino acids. CDR1 SEHNR and CDR2 FQNEAQ come from the germline V gene (reference sequence). The CDR3 sequence: CASSLAQLDADTQYF. Here the CDR3 DNA reads TGTGCCAGCAGCTTAGCACAGTTGGACGCGGATACGCAGTATTTT.

The V and J genes are TRBV30 and TRBJ2-4, with D tentatively TRBD2 (6 bases). The assigned J gene may be wrong: the sequence end matches TRBJ2-7 better. CDR3 length equals 18 residues. Germline V gene data show CDR1 as GTSNPN and CDR2 as SVGIG (reference sequence). Written as DNA, the CDR3 is TGTGCCTGGAGTGTTTCGGTTTGGAGGGCCGTTGCCTCCTACGAGCAGTACTTC. Translating it yields CAWSVSVWRAVASYEQYF.

This clonotype has only a few counts. The gene calls are TRBV7-8 and TRBJ2-7, with TRBD2 matching over 14 bases. V dropped 5 bases and J dropped 5; count of bases not matched to a gene: 11. The CDR3 is 17 amino acids. Per the germline V gene, CDR1 is SGHVS and CDR2 is FQNEAQ. CDR3: CASSLNRGLAGVNEQYF. The DNA of the CDR3 is TGTGCCAGCAGCCTGAACAGGGGACTAGCGGGAGTGAACGAGCAGTACTTC.

The rearrangement links TRBV10-3 to TRBJ2-5; weak D call: TRBD1 (6 bases). Germline CDR1 ENHRY, CDR2 SYGVKD. V was clipped by 5 bases and J by 11 bases, with 15 bases between them. The CDR3 is 12 residues long. The CDR3 region has the DNA TGTGCCATCAGTCCAGGGGACAATGAGCAGTACTTC. This translates into CAISPGDNEQYF.

V usage is TRBV20-1 and J usage is TRBJ1-5, with a possible D match to TRBD1 (5 bases). This CDR3 region has 16 residues. CDR1 and CDR2 from the germline V gene are DFQATT and SNEGSKA (reference sequence). V gave up 6 bases and J gave up 0 bases, with 18 bases separating them. CDR3 sequence (DNA): TGCAGTGCCCAGGGACCGACGGCCGGTAGCAATCAGCCCCAGCATTTT. Its protein is CSAQGPTAGSNQPQHF.

The V call is TRBV20-1, the J call TRBJ2-1; 11 positions match TRBD2. Trimming at V came to 6 bases and at J to 5 bases, leaving 6 bases not matched to a gene. Germline loops: CDR1 DFQATT, CDR2 SNEGSKA (reference sequence). The CDR3 is made up of 14 amino acids. The CDR3 sequence is CSAMGLAVNNEQFF. CDR3 DNA: TGCAGTGCCATGGGACTAGCGGTGAACAATGAGCAGTTCTTC.

The chain has TRBV25-1 and TRBJ1-1; D perhaps matches TRBD1 (6 bases). CDR1 is MGHDK and CDR2 is SYGVNS in the germline V gene. The CDR3 extends over 14 amino acids. Trimming took 5 bases from V and 5 from J, leaving 15 bases between them. CDR3 region: CASSKDSHGTEAFF. CDR3 DNA sequence: TGTGCCAGCAGTAAGGACAGTCACGGAACTGAAGCTTTCTTT.

V usage is TRBV7-8 and J usage is TRBJ1-5; 7 nucleotides align to TRBD1. The CDR3 is 18 amino acids. Germline V gives CDR1 SGHVS, CDR2 FQNEAQ. The V gene end was trimmed by 5 bases and the J gene end by 1 base; junction bases not matched to a gene: 14. CDR3 region: CASSPVQGRLISNQPQHF. The CDR3 DNA follows: TGTGCCAGCAGCCCTGTACAGGGGAGGTTAATAAGCAATCAGCCCCAGCATTTT.

The rearrangement joins TRBV5-1 to TRBJ2-1; 13 positions agree with TRBD2. After removal of 5 bases from V and 9 bases from J, the junction contained 17 bases not matched to a gene. Per germline, CDR1 SGHRS and CDR2 YFSETQ. The CDR3 loop spans 18 amino acids. Written as DNA, the CDR3 is TGCGCCAGCAGTCTATTCGGCGGGACTAGCGGGAATAGTGGTGAGCAGTTCTTC. Protein: CASSLFGGTSGNSGEQFF.

Of note for this clonotype: One end of the junction varies from germline; a read error may be responsible. The J gene is TRBJ2-5, the V gene TRBV7-2; 7 bases are a match to TRBD2. The DNA end is a closer match to TRBJ2-7, so the J assignment may be wrong. The CDR3 length is 14 residues. The germline CDR1 and CDR2 sequences are SGHTA and FQGNSA. This CDR3 reads CVSSFGGRAYEQYF. CDR3 nucleotide sequence: TGTGTCAGCAGCTTTGGGGGGAGGGCTTACGAGCAGTACTTC.

The V gene is TRBV15, the J gene TRBJ2-1, with 12 bases aligning to TRBD2. The length of the CDR3 is 15 residues. The V segment lost 3 bases and the J segment 10 bases; nucleotides outside the gene matches: 7. The V gene's germline CDR1 is LNHNV and CDR2 YYDKDF (reference sequence). As DNA, the CDR3 is TGTGCCACCAGCAGGGAGACTAGCGGGAGTTTCGAGCAGTTCTTC. The encoded protein is CATSRETSGSFEQFF.

This clonotype was seen more than once but under ten times. The chain combines TRBV6-2 or TRBV6-3 with TRBJ1-5; D is unclear. CDR3 length: 13 residues. Germline values: CDR1 MNHEY, CDR2 SVGEGT. Trimming cost V 0 bases and J 4 bases, with 4 bases left between them. The CDR3 spells CASSYSENQPQHF. The CDR3 DNA reads TGTGCCAGCAGTTACTCAGAGAATCAGCCCCAGCATTTT.

This clonotype was picked up one time. This sequence joins TRBV24-1 and TRBJ2-3, with D unclear. This CDR3 contains 15 residues. Germline CDR1 KGHDR, CDR2 SFDVKD. The V end lost 3 bases, the J end lost 5 bases, and 14 bases lay between the germline ends. The CDR3 sequence is CATSDKQWEGDTQYF. CDR3 nucleotides: TGTGCCACCAGTGATAAACAGTGGGAAGGAGATACGCAGTATTTT.

This chain joins TRBV30 and TRBJ1-1, with unresolved D. Looked up from germline, CDR1 is GTSNPN and CDR2 is SVGIG (reference sequence). Trimming took 1 base from V and 1 from J, leaving 7 bases between them. This CDR3 region has 13 residues. Here the CDR3 DNA reads TGTGCCTGGAGTGCTTCAAGGAACACTGAAGCTTTCTTT. It encodes CAWSASRNTEAFF.

The rearrangement links TRBV7-2 to TRBJ2-1; 9 bases are shared with TRBD2. The germline V gene encodes CDR1 SGHTA and CDR2 FQGNSA. This CDR3 has 16 residues. Trimming removed 4 bases from V and 2 bases from J; junction bases left unmatched: 6. The CDR3 loop is CASSSLAGATYNEQFF. In DNA form, the CDR3 reads TGTGCCAGCAGCTCCTTAGCGGGAGCCACCTACAATGAGCAGTTCTTC.

As regards this clonotype: The junction departs from the called germline gene at one end, perhaps through a read error. The genes are TRBV20-1 and TRBJ2-5, with TRBD1 identical over 7 bases. Germline assignment: CDR1 DFQATT and CDR2 SNEGSKA (reference sequence). CDR3 size: 15 residues. DNA for the CDR3: TGCAGTGTTAGAGATCGTCGAGGGGGCGGGGAGACCCAGTACTTC. Its translation: CSVRDRRGGGETQYF.

This clonotype occurred a few times. The chain couples TRBV29-1 to TRBJ2-1; the match to TRBD2 covers 7 bases. V shed 3 bases and J 3 bases; nucleotides not matched to a gene: 8. The CDR3 has 15 residues. Per the germline V gene, CDR1 is SQVTM and CDR2 is ANQGSEA. Here the CDR3 DNA reads TGCAGCGTTGATCTAAACGGACTAGTCTACAATGAGCAGTTCTTC. It is translated as CSVDLNGLVYNEQFF.

This chain connects TRBV20-1 to TRBJ1-2; D gene ambiguous. Trimming cost V 6 bases and J 4 bases, with 9 bases left between them. This CDR3 is built from 11 residues. The germline gives CDR1 DFQATT, CDR2 SNEGSKA (reference sequence). The CDR3 sequence is CSARSVYGYTF. For the CDR3, the DNA is TGCAGTGCGAGATCTGTCTATGGCTACACCTTC.

In DNA, the CDR3 is TGTGCCAGCAGCCAAGAGTACGGGTATGAAGCTTTCTTT. As protein: CASSQEYGYEAFF. The chain combines TRBV3-1 with TRBJ1-1; no clear D gene. CDR3 length: 13 residues. Germline CDR1 is LGHDT and CDR2 is YNNKEL (reference sequence). Trimming shortened V by 0 bases and J by 7 bases, and 9 bases separated the two germline ends.

The genes are TRBV20-1 and TRBJ2-7, with TRBD1 matching over 8 bases. The CDR3 length is 14 residues. CDR1 DFQATT and CDR2 SNEGSKA come from the germline V gene (reference sequence). The J segment lost 3 bases and the V segment lost 1 base, leaving 5 bases of the junction unmatched. As DNA, the CDR3 is TGCAGTGCTAGAGGTGAGGACAGGGTCTACGAGCAGTACTTC. Translated, it gives CSARGEDRVYEQYF.

The chain has TRBV5-1 and TRBJ1-1, with 8 bases lining up with TRBD1. V was pared by 3 bases and J by 4 bases, with 8 bases of the junction left unmatched. The CDR3 runs to 15 residues. In germline, CDR1 is SGHRS, CDR2 YFSETQ. The CDR3 DNA sequence: TGCGCCAGCAGCTCCGCAGGGGGCTTGACCACTGAAGCTTTCTTT. Its translation: CASSSAGGLTTEAFF. Full variable domain (rest looked up from reference TRBV5-1 and TRBJ1-1): KAGVTQTPRYLIKTRGQQVTLSCSPISGHRSVSWYQQTPGQGLQFLFEYFSETQRNKGNFPGRFSGRQFSNSRSEMNVSTLELGDSALYLCASSSAGGLTTEAFFGQGTRLTVV.

This chain links TRBV28 with TRBJ2-3; no clear D. Germline V CDR1 and CDR2: MDHEN, SYDVKM. The CDR3 consists of 15 residues. Trimming took 2 bases from V and 0 from J, leaving 9 bases between them. The CDR3 sequence: CASSLLSASTDTQYF. In DNA, the CDR3 is TGTGCCAGCAGTTTACTGTCGGCTAGCACAGATACGCAGTATTTT.

The table lists this clonotype with many counts. The chain has TRBV27 and TRBJ2-7; D call uncertain. This CDR3 has 13 residues. Germline V CDR1 and CDR2: MNHEY, SMNVEV (reference sequence). V was shortened by 5 bases and J by 3 bases, with 11 bases between the two germline ends. CDR3 DNA sequence: TGTGCCAGCAGTCGCAGGATGGACTACGAGCAGTACTTC. It codes for CASSRRMDYEQYF.